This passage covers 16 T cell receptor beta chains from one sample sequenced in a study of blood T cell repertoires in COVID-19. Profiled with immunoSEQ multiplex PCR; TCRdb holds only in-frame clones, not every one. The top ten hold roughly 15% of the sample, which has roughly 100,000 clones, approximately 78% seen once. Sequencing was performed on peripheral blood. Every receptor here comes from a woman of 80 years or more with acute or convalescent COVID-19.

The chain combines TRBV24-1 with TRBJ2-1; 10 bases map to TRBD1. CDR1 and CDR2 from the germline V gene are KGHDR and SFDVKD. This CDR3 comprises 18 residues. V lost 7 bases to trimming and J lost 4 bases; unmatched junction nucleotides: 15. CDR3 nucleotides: TGTGCCACCAGGCCGACAGGGGGCCTAGGCGGGGGGTACAATGAGCAGTTCTTC. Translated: CATRPTGGLGGGYNEQFF.

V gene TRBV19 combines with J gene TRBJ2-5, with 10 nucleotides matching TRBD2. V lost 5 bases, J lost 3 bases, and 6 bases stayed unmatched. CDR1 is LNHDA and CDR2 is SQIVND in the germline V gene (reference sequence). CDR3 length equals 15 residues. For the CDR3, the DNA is TGTGCCAGTAGTCCGGCTAGCGGGAGAGAAGAGACCCAGTACTTC. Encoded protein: CASSPASGREETQYF.

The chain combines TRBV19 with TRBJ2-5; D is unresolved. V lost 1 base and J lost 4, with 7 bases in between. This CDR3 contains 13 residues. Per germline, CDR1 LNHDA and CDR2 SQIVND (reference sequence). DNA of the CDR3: TGTGCCAGTAGTATAGTCCTCGGAGAGACCCAGTACTTC. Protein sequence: CASSIVLGETQYF. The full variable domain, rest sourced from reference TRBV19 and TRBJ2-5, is DGGITQSPKYLFRKEGQNVTLSCEQNLNHDAMYWYRQDPGQGLRLIYYSQIVNDFQKGDIAEGYSVSREKKESFPLTVTSAQKNPTAFYLCASSIVLGETQYFGPGTRLLVL.

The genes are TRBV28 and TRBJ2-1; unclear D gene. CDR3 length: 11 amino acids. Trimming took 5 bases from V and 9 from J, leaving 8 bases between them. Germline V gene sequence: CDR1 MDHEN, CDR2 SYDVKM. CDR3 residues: CASSNQFEQFF. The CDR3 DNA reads TGTGCCAGCAGTAATCAGTTTGAGCAGTTCTTC. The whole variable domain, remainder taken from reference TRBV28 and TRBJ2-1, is DVKVTQSSRYLVKRTGEKVFLECVQDMDHENMFWYRQDPGLGLRLIYFSYDVKMKEKGDIPEGYSVSREKKERFSLILESASTNQTSMYLCASSNQFEQFFGPGTRLTVL.

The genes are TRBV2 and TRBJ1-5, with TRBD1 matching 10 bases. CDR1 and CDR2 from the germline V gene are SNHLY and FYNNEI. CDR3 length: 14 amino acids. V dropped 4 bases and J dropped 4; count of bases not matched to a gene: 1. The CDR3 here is CASSGTGGNQPQHF. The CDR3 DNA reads TGTGCCAGCAGTGGGACAGGGGGGAATCAGCCCCAGCATTTT.

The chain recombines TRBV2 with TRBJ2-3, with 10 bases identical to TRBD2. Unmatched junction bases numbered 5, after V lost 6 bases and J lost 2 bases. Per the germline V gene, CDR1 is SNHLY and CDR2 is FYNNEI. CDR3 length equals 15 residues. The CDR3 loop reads CASSLLAGATDTQYF. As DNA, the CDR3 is TGTGCCAGCAGCCTTCTAGCGGGAGCCACAGATACGCAGTATTTT. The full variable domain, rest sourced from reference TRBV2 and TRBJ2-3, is EPEVTQTPSHQVTQMGQEVILRCVPISNHLYFYWYRQILGQKVEFLVSFYNNEISEKSEIFDDQFSVERPDGSNFTLKIRSTKLEDSAMYFCASSLLAGATDTQYFGPGTRLTVL.

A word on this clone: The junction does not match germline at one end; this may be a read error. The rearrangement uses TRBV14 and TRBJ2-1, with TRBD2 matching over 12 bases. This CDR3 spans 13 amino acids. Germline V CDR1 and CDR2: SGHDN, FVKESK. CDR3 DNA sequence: TGTGCCAGCAGCCTCTTGGGACTAGCGGGTTCGGTCTTC. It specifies CASSLLGLAGSVF.

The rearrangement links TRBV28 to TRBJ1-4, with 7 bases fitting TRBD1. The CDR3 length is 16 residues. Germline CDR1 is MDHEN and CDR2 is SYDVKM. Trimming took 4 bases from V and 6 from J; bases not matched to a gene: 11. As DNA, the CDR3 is TGTGCCAGCAGTTCCCCTTTACAGGGGTTTTATGAAAAACTGTTTTTT. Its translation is CASSSPLQGFYEKLFF.

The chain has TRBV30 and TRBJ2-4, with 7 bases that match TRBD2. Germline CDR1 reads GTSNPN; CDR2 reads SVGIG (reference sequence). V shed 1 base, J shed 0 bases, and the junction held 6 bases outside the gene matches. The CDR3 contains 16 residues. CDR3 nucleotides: TGTGCCTGGAGTGGGGAGGGCTTGCTAGCCAAAAACATTCAGTACTTC. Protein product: CAWSGEGLLAKNIQYF.

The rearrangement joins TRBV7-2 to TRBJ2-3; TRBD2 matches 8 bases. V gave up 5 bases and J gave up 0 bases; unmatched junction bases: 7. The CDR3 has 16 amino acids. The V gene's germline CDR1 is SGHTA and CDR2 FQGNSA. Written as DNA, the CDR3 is TGTGCCAGCAGCCTGCTCCCTAGCGGGAGCACAGATACGCAGTATTTT. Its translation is CASSLLPSGSTDTQYF.

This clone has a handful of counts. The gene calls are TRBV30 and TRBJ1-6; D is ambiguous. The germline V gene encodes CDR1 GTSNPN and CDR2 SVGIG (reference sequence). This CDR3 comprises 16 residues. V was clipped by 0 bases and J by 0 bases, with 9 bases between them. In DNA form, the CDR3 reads TGTGCCTGGAGTGTCCGAGGGAGCTCCTATAATTCACCCCTCCACTTT. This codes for CAWSVRGSSYNSPLHF.

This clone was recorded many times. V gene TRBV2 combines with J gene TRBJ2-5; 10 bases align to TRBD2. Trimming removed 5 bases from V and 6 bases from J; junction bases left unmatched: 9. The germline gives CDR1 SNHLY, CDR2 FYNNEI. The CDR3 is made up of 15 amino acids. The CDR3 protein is CASSPGLADLKTQYF. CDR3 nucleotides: TGTGCCAGCAGTCCTGGACTAGCGGATCTAAAGACCCAGTACTTC.

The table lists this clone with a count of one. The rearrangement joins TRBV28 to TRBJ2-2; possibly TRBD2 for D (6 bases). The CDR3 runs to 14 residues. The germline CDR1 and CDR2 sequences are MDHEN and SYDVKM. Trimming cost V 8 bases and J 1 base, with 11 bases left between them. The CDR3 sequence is CASGMTRNTGELFF. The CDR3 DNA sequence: TGTGCCAGCGGGATGACTAGGAACACCGGGGAGCTGTTTTTT.

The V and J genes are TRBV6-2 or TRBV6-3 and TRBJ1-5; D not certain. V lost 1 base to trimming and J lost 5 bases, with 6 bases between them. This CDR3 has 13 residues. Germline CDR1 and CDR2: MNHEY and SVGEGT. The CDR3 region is CASSYFADQPQHF. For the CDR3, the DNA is TGTGCCAGCAGTTACTTCGCGGATCAGCCCCAGCATTTT.

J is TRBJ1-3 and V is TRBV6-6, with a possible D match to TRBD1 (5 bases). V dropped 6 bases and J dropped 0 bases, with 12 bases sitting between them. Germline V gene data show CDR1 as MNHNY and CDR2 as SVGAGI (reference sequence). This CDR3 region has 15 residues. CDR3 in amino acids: CASSPPDSSGNTIYF. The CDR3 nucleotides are TGTGCCAGCAGCCCTCCCGACAGCTCTGGAAACACCATATATTTT.

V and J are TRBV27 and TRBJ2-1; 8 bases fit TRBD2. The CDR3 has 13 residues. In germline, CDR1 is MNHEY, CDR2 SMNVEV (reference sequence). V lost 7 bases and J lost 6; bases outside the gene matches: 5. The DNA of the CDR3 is TGTGCCAGCAAAGGAAGCGGGGGCAATGAGCAGTTCTTC. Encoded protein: CASKGSGGNEQFF.